These 29 T cell receptor beta chains originate from one sample sequenced in a study of T cell changes during pregnancy in multiple sclerosis. Some clones are missing from TCRdb's copy, which holds only in-frame ones; the method was immunoSEQ multiplex PCR. The table has 20,000 or so clones, 75% to 90% seen once. This material consisted of CD8+ T cells from peripheral blood mononuclear cells, taken in the third trimester of pregnancy. The receptors shown here come from a female donor in good health, enrolled as a control in a pregnancy study.

The chain links TRBV9 to TRBJ2-1, with unresolved D. CDR3 length: 12 residues. V was shortened by 0 bases and J by 8 bases, with 6 bases between the two germline ends. Germline lookup yields CDR1 SGDLS and CDR2 YYNGEE. The CDR3, as DNA: TGTGCCAGCAGCGTAGGAGGCGATGAGCAGTTCTTC. It translates to CASSVGGDEQFF.

The genes are TRBV6-1 and TRBJ1-4; no clear D gene. Trimming took 8 bases from V and 0 from J, leaving 7 bases between them. Per the germline V gene, CDR1 is MNHNS and CDR2 is SASEGT. This CDR3 has 13 amino acids. The CDR3 loop reads CASCSATNEKLFF. CDR3 DNA sequence: TGTGCCAGCTGTAGCGCAACTAATGAAAAACTGTTTTTT.

The J gene is TRBJ1-2, the V gene TRBV6-5; TRBD1 matches 9 bases. V gave up 5 bases and J gave up 8 bases; unmatched junction bases: 6. In germline, CDR1 is MNHEY, CDR2 SVGAGI. CDR3 length equals 13 residues. CDR3 DNA: TGTGCCAGCAGTCCCCGGGACAGGGAAGGCTACACCTTC. This gives the protein CASSPRDREGYTF.

The rearrangement links TRBV13 to TRBJ2-1, with D hard to call. V lost 5 bases and J lost 8, with 13 bases in between. Germline lookup yields CDR1 PRHDT and CDR2 FYEKMQ (reference sequence). This CDR3 has 13 amino acids. The CDR3 region is CASSPEGADEQFF. The CDR3 DNA reads as TGTGCCAGCAGCCCGGAAGGAGCCGATGAGCAGTTCTTC.

CDR3 protein: CASSGTSGGAGEQYF. The CDR3 DNA is TGTGCCAGCAGCGGGACTAGCGGGGGGGCCGGCGAGCAGTACTTC. The J gene is TRBJ2-7, the V gene TRBV9; 15 bases line up with TRBD2. CDR3 size: 15 residues. V was pared by 3 bases and J by 6 bases, with 4 bases of the junction left unmatched. Looked up from germline, CDR1 is SGDLS and CDR2 is YYNGEE.

This clone came up once. The chain carries TRBV5-1 and TRBJ2-2; a possible D gene is TRBD1 (6 bases). Deletions cut 3 bases from V and 2 bases from J, with 26 bases between. This CDR3 region has 20 residues. Germline CDR1 is SGHRS and CDR2 is YFSETQ. The CDR3 DNA reads TGCGCCAGCAGCTGGGGGACACGGACTTACCCCATCGTTAACACCGGGGAGCTGTTTTTT. Translation: CASSWGTRTYPIVNTGELFF.

This sequence joins TRBV29-1 and TRBJ2-1; TRBD1 might be the D (6 bases). The V end lost 1 base, the J end lost 10 bases, and 17 bases lay between the germline ends. The CDR3 totals 14 residues. Germline values: CDR1 SQVTM, CDR2 ANQGSEA. CDR3 sequence (DNA): TGCAGCGTTGAAGGTACAGGGTACTCTATAGAGCAGTTCTTC. It yields the protein CSVEGTGYSIEQFF.

For the CDR3, the DNA is TGTGCCAGCAGTCAGGGGCACGGCGGTCAGCCCCAGCATTTT. Translated, it gives CASSQGHGGQPQHF. The chain uses TRBV27 and TRBJ1-5; D perhaps matches TRBD1 (6 bases). V lost 5 bases and J lost 6, with 14 bases in between. The CDR3 loop spans 14 amino acids. CDR1 MNHEY and CDR2 SMNVEV come from the germline V gene (reference sequence).

This chain links TRBV5-1 with TRBJ2-5, with TRBD1 identical over 7 bases. Unmatched junction bases numbered 6, after V lost 2 bases and J lost 5 bases. Germline CDR1 SGHRS, CDR2 YFSETQ. This CDR3 has 14 amino acids. The CDR3 sequence is CASSFDREYETQYF. CDR3 sequence (DNA): TGCGCCAGCAGCTTTGACAGGGAGTATGAGACCCAGTACTTC.

The chain joins TRBV28 to TRBJ2-7; possibly TRBD1 for D (6 bases). Trimming pared 6 bases from V and 6 bases from J, leaving 15 bases between. This CDR3 has 13 amino acids. Per germline, CDR1 MDHEN and CDR2 SYDVKM. The CDR3 region has the DNA TGTGCCAGCAGCCTCAGGGGCCCGGGCGAGCAGTACTTC. Encoded protein: CASSLRGPGEQYF. The complete variable domain, with remaining parts taken from reference TRBV28 and TRBJ2-7, reads DVKVTQSSRYLVKRTGEKVFLECVQDMDHENMFWYRQDPGLGLRLIYFSYDVKMKEKGDIPEGYSVSREKKERFSLILESASTNQTSMYLCASSLRGPGEQYFGPGTRLTVT.

The rearrangement uses TRBV28 and TRBJ1-5; no definite D call. Germline CDR1 and CDR2: MDHEN and SYDVKM. V was trimmed by 6 bases and J by 2 bases, leaving 11 bases between them. The CDR3 loop spans 14 amino acids. The CDR3 spells CASRRGEGNQPQHF. CDR3 sequence (DNA): TGTGCCAGCAGACGGGGAGAGGGCAATCAGCCCCAGCATTTT.

The chain joins TRBV9 to TRBJ2-1; 12 bases are a match to TRBD2. Losses at the gene ends were 6 bases for V and 9 bases for J; bases not matched to a gene: 10. In germline, CDR1 is SGDLS, CDR2 YYNGEE. This CDR3 has 15 amino acids. The CDR3: CASTLASGGAGEQFF. DNA for the CDR3: TGTGCCAGCACCCTAGCTAGCGGGGGGGCGGGTGAGCAGTTCTTC.

The rearrangement joins TRBV20-1 to TRBJ1-2; unclear D gene. CDR1 DFQATT and CDR2 SNEGSKA come from the germline V gene (reference sequence). The CDR3 totals 10 residues. Trimming shortened V by 0 bases and J by 9 bases, and 5 bases separated the two germline ends. The CDR3 here is CSARDQSYTF. The CDR3 DNA reads TGCAGTGCTAGAGATCAAAGCTACACCTTC.

The gene calls are TRBV5-4 and TRBJ1-3; no firm D call. The V gene lost 9 bases and the J gene lost 0 bases, with 13 bases spanning the gap. Germline-derived CDR1 and CDR2 are SGHNT and YYREEE (reference sequence). The CDR3 spans 14 residues. The DNA for the CDR3 is TGTGCCACCCAGGCAGCCTCCTCTGGAAACACCATATATTTT. Its protein is CATQAASSGNTIYF.

This clone showed up just once. This sequence joins TRBV7-2 and TRBJ2-1, with D possibly TRBD2 on 6 matching bases. The CDR3 has 13 residues. The germline V and J ends were trimmed by 3 bases and 9 bases, with 12 bases remaining between them. Germline V gene sequence: CDR1 SGHTA, CDR2 FQGNSA. The DNA of the CDR3 is TGTGCCAGCAGCTTGACTAGGCTGGGTGAGCAGTTCTTC. This encodes CASSLTRLGEQFF.

The chain recombines TRBV5-1 with TRBJ2-7; TRBD1 is a possible D gene (6 bases). The ends were cut back, 4 bases at V and 4 bases at J, with 15 bases in the middle. The CDR3 runs to 14 residues. Germline V gene lookup returns CDR1 SGHRS and CDR2 YFSETQ. CDR3 loop: CASSEDSAGYEQYF. In DNA form, the CDR3 reads TGCGCCAGCAGCGAGGACAGTGCCGGGTACGAGCAGTACTTC.

The rearrangement uses TRBV2 and TRBJ2-1, with D unresolved. The CDR3 length is 14 residues. Germline CDR1 is SNHLY and CDR2 is FYNNEI. CDR3 loop: CVGFVESSYNEQFF. The CDR3 region has the DNA TGTGTCGGTTTTGTGGAGAGCTCCTACAATGAGCAGTTCTTC.

This clone was detected once. J is TRBJ1-5 and V is TRBV6-6; D unresolved. CDR3 length: 14 amino acids. Germline V CDR1 and CDR2: MNHNY, SVGAGI (reference sequence). V was trimmed by 8 bases and J by 3 bases, leaving 14 bases between them. The CDR3 spells CASGPEWANQPQHF. DNA for the CDR3: TGTGCCAGCGGCCCCGAGTGGGCCAATCAGCCCCAGCATTTT.

The V gene is TRBV4-1, the J gene TRBJ1-1; D is ambiguous. The CDR3 totals 14 residues. V was shortened by 1 base and J by 3 bases, with 9 bases between the two germline ends. The germline V gene has CDR1 MGHRA and CDR2 YSYEKL. The CDR3 spells CASSQGSGYTEAFF. The CDR3 DNA reads as TGCGCCAGCAGCCAAGGGTCGGGATACACTGAAGCTTTCTTT.

The CDR3 DNA reads TGTGCCAGCAGCTCGCTAGCGGGAGTTCCGGATGAGCAGTTCTTC. It encodes CASSSLAGVPDEQFF. This chain joins TRBV11-2 and TRBJ2-1; 10 nucleotides match TRBD2. J was trimmed by 8 bases and V by 4 bases; bases with no gene match: 8. There are 15 residues in the CDR3. Per the germline V gene, CDR1 is SGHAT and CDR2 is FQNNGV.

The genes are TRBV11-3 and TRBJ2-3; 10 bases are shared with TRBD1. Germline V lookup: CDR1 SGHNT, CDR2 YENEEA. Losses at the gene ends were 5 bases for V and 4 bases for J; bases not matched to a gene: 6. This CDR3 contains 15 residues. CDR3 sequence reads: CASSLRTGGADTQYF. The CDR3 DNA reads TGTGCCAGCAGCCTTCGGACAGGGGGTGCAGATACGCAGTATTTT. The full variable domain, with the rest looked up from reference TRBV11-3 and TRBJ2-3, is EAGVVQSPRYKIIEKKQPVAFWCNPISGHNTLYWYLQNLGQGPELLIRYENEEAVDDSQLPKDRFSAERLKGVDSTLKIQPAELGDSAVYLCASSLRTGGADTQYFGPGTRLTVL.

This clone was detected once. The chain carries TRBV9 and TRBJ1-5; the match to TRBD1 covers 8 bases. V shed 3 bases, J shed 3 bases, and the junction held 8 bases outside the gene matches. This CDR3 spans 16 amino acids. CDR1 and CDR2 from the germline V gene are SGDLS and YYNGEE. For the CDR3, the DNA is TGTGCCAGCAGCGCCCCCCCCAGGGGGCCCAATCAGCCCCAGCATTTT. Translation gives CASSAPPRGPNQPQHF.

CDR3 loop: CASSLGLAAYEQYF. The CDR3 DNA reads TGTGCCAGCAGCTTAGGCCTAGCGGCTTACGAGCAGTACTTC. The rearrangement joins TRBV7-2 to TRBJ2-7, with TRBD2 matching 7 bases. Germline trimming cut 1 base from V and 4 bases from J; bases unmatched to any gene: 4. The CDR3 is 14 amino acids. CDR1 SGHTA and CDR2 FQGNSA come from the germline V gene.

This clone has just a few counts. The chain has TRBV6-1 and TRBJ2-1; 12 nucleotides match TRBD2. V gave up 2 bases and J gave up 6 bases; unmatched junction bases: 2. Germline V gene lookup returns CDR1 MNHNS and CDR2 SASEGT. This CDR3 is 15 amino acids long. The CDR3 nucleotides are TGTGCCAGCAGTGAACTAGCGGGGGGGCCCAATGAGCAGTTCTTC. Encoded protein: CASSELAGGPNEQFF.

The CDR3: CASSPGASGSVVDEQYF. The CDR3 DNA reads as TGTGCCAGCAGCCCCGGGGCCAGCGGGAGTGTGGTAGACGAGCAGTACTTC. The chain employs TRBV7-8 and TRBJ2-7; 8 nucleotides agree with TRBD2. The V and J ends lost 5 bases and 5 bases, in that order; junction bases with no gene match: 17. The CDR3 spans 17 residues. The germline gives CDR1 SGHVS, CDR2 FQNEAQ.

A single count supports this clone. V usage is TRBV4-1 and J usage is TRBJ2-5; TRBD2 matches 13 bases. V lost 1 base, J lost 5 bases, and 13 bases stayed unmatched. From germline, CDR1 is MGHRA and CDR2 YSYEKL. This CDR3 is 19 amino acids long. This chain's CDR3 is CASSQAWVGLAGEGETQYF. The CDR3 bases are TGCGCCAGCAGCCAAGCGTGGGTCGGACTAGCGGGAGAGGGTGAGACCCAGTACTTC.

The chain couples TRBV4-2 to TRBJ2-5, with 8 positions matching TRBD2. This CDR3 has 16 residues. Trimming at V came to 0 bases and at J to 5 bases, leaving 8 bases not matched to a gene. Germline values: CDR1 LGHNA, CDR2 YNFKEQ. The CDR3 region is CASSQESGGRGETQYF. CDR3 DNA: TGTGCCAGCAGCCAAGAGAGCGGGGGCCGAGGGGAGACCCAGTACTTC.

The V and J genes are TRBV28 and TRBJ1-2, with D unresolved. V was pared by 6 bases and J by 8 bases, with 16 bases between. The CDR3 totals 13 residues. From germline, CDR1 is MDHEN and CDR2 SYDVKM. CDR3 DNA: TGTGCCAGCAGCCCCGATCCAGGCGCGGGCTACACCTTC. Protein: CASSPDPGAGYTF.

The genes are TRBV5-1 and TRBJ2-3; TRBD2 matches 10 bases. Germline V gene lookup returns CDR1 SGHRS and CDR2 YFSETQ. This CDR3 contains 16 residues. V shed 1 base, J shed 0 bases, and the junction held 2 bases outside the gene matches. As DNA, the CDR3 is TGCGCCAGCAGCTTGTTACTAGCGGGAAGCACAGATACGCAGTATTTT. Protein: CASSLLLAGSTDTQYF.